This T cell receptor beta chain stems from a study of T cell repertoires in cytomegalovirus infection. Each CDR3 protein is one row after TCRdb ran MiXCR on the reads. The repertoire holds roughly 920,000 distinct CDR3 sequences, with roughly 31% as singletons. To note about this clonotype: Its target is unknown.

CDR1 DFQATT and CDR2 SNEGSKA come from the germline V gene (reference sequence). This CDR3 comprises 16 residues. V lost 2 bases and J lost 2; bases outside the gene matches: 6. This receptor was obtained from a human donor in good health (CMV status not recorded). Some clones in this sample may be carry-over from other donors' samples. This chain connects TRBV20-1 to TRBJ1-1; 12 bases align to TRBD1. The sample consisted of cultured CD8+ T cells from PBMCs, taken from culture after CMV antigen stimulation. The chain's CDR3 is CSARRGTGGRNTEAFF. The DNA of the CDR3 is TGCAGTGCTAGACGAGGGACAGGGGGCCGAAACACTGAAGCTTTCTTT.